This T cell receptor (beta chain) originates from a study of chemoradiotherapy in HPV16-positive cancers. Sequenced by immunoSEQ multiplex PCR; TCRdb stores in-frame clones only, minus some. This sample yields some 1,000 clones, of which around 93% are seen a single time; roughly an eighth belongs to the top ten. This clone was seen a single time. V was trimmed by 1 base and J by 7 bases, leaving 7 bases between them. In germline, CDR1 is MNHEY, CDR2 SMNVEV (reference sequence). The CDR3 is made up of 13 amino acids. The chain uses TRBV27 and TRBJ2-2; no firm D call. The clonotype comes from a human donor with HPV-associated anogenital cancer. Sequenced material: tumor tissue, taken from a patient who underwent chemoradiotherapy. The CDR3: CASSLYGIGELFF. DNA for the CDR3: TGTGCCAGCAGTTTATATGGGATCGGGGAGCTGTTTTTT.